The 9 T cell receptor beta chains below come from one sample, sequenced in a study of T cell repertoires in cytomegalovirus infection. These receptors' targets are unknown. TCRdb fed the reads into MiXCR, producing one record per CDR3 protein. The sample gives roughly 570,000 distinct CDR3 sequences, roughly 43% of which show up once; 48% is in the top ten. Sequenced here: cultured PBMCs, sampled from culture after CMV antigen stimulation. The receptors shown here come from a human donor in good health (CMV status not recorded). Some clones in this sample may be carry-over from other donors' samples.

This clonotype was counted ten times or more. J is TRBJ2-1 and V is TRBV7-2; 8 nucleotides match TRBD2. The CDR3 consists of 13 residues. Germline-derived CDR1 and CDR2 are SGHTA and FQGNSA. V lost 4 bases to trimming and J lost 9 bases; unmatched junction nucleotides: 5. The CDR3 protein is CASSSRTSFEQFF. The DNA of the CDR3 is TGTGCCAGCAGCTCCCGGACTAGCTTTGAGCAGTTCTTC.

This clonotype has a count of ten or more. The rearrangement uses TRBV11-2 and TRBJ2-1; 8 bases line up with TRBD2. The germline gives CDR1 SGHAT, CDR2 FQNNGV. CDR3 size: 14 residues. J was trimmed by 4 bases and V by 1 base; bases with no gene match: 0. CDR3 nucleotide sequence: TGTGCCAGCAGCTTAGGACTAGCGTACAATGAGCAGTTCTTC. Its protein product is CASSLGLAYNEQFF.

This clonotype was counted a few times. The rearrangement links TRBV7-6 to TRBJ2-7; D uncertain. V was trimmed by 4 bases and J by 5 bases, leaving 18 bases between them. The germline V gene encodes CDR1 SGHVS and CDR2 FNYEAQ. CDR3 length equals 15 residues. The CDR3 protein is CASSSRHTGAHEQYF. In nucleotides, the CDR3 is TGTGCCAGCAGCTCTCGCCACACCGGTGCCCACGAGCAGTACTTC.

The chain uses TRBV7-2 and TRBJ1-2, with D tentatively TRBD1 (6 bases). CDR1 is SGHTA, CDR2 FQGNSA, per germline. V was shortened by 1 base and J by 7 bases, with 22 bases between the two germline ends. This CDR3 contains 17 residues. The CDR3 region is CASSLVVGQGGYGGYTF. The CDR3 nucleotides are TGTGCCAGCAGCTTAGTTGTCGGACAAGGGGGTTACGGTGGCTACACCTTC.

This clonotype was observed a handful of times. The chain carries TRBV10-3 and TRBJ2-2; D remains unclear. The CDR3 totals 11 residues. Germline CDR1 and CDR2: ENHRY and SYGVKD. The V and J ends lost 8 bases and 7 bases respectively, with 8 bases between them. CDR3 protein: CAIESDGELFF. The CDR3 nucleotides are TGTGCCATCGAATCGGACGGGGAGCTGTTTTTT.

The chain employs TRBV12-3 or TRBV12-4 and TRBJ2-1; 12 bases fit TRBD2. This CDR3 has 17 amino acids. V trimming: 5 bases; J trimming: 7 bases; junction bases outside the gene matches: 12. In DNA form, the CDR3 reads TGTGCCAGCAGTAGATCTAGCGGGAGGGTCGCTGGGAATGAGCAGTTCTTC. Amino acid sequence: CASSRSSGRVAGNEQFF.

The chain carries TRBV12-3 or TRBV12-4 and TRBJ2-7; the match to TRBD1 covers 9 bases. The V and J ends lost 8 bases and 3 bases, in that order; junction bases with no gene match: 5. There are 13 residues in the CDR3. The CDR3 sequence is CASQRDRDYEQYF. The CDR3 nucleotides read TGTGCCAGCCAAAGGGACAGGGACTACGAGCAGTACTTC.

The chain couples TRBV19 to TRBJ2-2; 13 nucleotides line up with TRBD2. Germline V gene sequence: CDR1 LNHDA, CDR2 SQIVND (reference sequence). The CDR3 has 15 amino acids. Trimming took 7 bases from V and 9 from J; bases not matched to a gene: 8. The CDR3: CASTPGTSGVRELFF. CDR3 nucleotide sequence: TGTGCCAGTACCCCCGGGACTAGCGGGGTCCGGGAGCTGTTTTTT.

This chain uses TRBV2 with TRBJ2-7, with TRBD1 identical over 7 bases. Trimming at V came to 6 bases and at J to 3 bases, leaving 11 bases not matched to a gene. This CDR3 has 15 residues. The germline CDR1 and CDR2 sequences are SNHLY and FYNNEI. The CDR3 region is CASRGWDRANYEQYF. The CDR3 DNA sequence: TGTGCCAGCAGAGGATGGGACAGAGCGAACTACGAGCAGTACTTC.